Listed below are T cell receptor beta chains from one sample, sequenced in a study of PD-1 blockade in classical Hodgkin lymphoma. The assay was immunoSEQ multiplex PCR, and TCRdb's table has in-frame clones only and misses some. Of under 30,000 clones listed, 60% to 75% were seen once; the top ten hold 2.5% to 3.5%. Sequencing used peripheral blood mononuclear cells (PBMCs), obtained before the second cycle of nivolumab. These receptor sequences come from a human donor with classical Hodgkin lymphoma. Each CDR3 is given with its conserved first and last residue. The D gene is left open where the match is weak. Clone sizes are given selectively: once, few, many, or a class where the clone is expanded.

CASSLDTEAFF	TGTGCCAGCAGCTTAGACACTGAAGCTTTCTTT	.	few	TRBV7-9	TRBJ1-1
CASSDGPGGYTF	TGTGCCAGCAGTGACGGCCCGGGGGGCTACACCTTC	.	few	TRBV2	TRBJ1-2
CASSLGVGGGPTDTQYF	TGTGCCAGCAGCTTAGGAGTAGGCGGGGGGCCGACAGATACGCAGTATTTT	TRBD2	.	TRBV7-9	TRBJ2-3
CASTDRTAGYTF	TGTGCCAGCACAGACCGCACGGCTGGCTACACCTTC	.	.	TRBV6-5	TRBJ1-2
CAWSAPGQGNTNEKLFF	TGTGCCTGGAGTGCACCGGGACAGGGGAATACTAATGAAAAACTGTTTTTT	TRBD1	few	TRBV30	TRBJ1-4
CASSGRTLEVELFF	TGTGCCAGCAGTGGTCGGACCCTAGAAGTAGAACTGTTTTTT	.	medium-sized	TRBV2	TRBJ1-4
CASSLAGGLYNEQFF	TGTGCCAGCAGCTTAGCGGGGGGCCTCTACAATGAGCAGTTCTTC	.	medium-sized	TRBV7-2	TRBJ2-1
CASSLRGGINNEQFF	TGTGCCAGCAGCTTGAGAGGGGGGATCAACAATGAGCAGTTCTTC	.	few	TRBV5-8	TRBJ2-1
CASSLPDRVSGYTF	TGTGCCAGCAGCTTACCGGACAGGGTCTCAGGCTACACCTTC	TRBD1	.	TRBV7-9	TRBJ1-2
CASSSGAGGSYNEQFF	TGTGCCAGCAGTTCCGGGGCGGGGGGCTCCTACAATGAGCAGTTCTTC	TRBD2	.	TRBV5-4	TRBJ2-1
CASPGQYYGYTF	TGTGCCAGCCCGGGACAGTACTATGGCTACACCTTC	TRBD1	.	TRBV6-1	TRBJ1-2
CASSSFGRGVNTEAFF	TGTGCCAGCAGTTCTTTCGGTCGGGGGGTGAACACTGAAGCTTTCTTT	.	.	TRBV6-5	TRBJ1-1
CASSLNSLGMSSYNEQFF	TGTGCCAGCAGTTTAAATTCACTTGGGATGAGCTCCTACAATGAGCAGTTCTTC	.	.	TRBV28	TRBJ2-1
CASSLGLSITTDTQYF	TGCGCCAGCAGCCTAGGACTCTCGATCACCACAGATACGCAGTATTTT	.	.	TRBV5-1	TRBJ2-3
CASRLLDQPQHF	TGTGCCAGCAGACTTCTAGATCAGCCCCAGCATTTT	.	.	TRBV6-1	TRBJ1-5
CASSLAGNSYEQYF	TGCGCCAGCAGCTTAGCGGGTAACTCCTACGAGCAGTACTTC	.	.	TRBV5-1	TRBJ2-7
CASTHPVFNEQYF	TGTGCCAGCACCCATCCCGTTTTCAACGAGCAGTACTTC	.	.	TRBV7-2	TRBJ2-7
CASSEALSLAGVTDTQYF	TGTGCCAGCAGTGAAGCGCTATCTCTAGCGGGAGTCACAGATACGCAGTATTTT	TRBD2	.	TRBV6-1	TRBJ2-3
CASSLGQANEQYF	TGTGCCAGCAGTTTAGGACAGGCGAACGAGCAGTACTTC	TRBD1	.	TRBV27	TRBJ2-7
CASGYIAENTGELFF	TGTGCCAGCGGGTACATAGCGGAGAACACCGGGGAGCTGTTTTTT	.	.	TRBV6-5	TRBJ2-2
CASSLGQPNSPLHF	TGTGCCAGCAGCCTGGGACAGCCAAATTCACCCCTCCACTTT	TRBD1	.	TRBV7-9	TRBJ1-6
CASSSWGTVGDEQFF	TGCGCCAGCAGCTCCTGGGGGACGGTTGGGGATGAGCAGTTCTTC	.	.	TRBV5-1	TRBJ2-1
CASSVGPQETQYF	TGTGCCAGCAGCGTCGGTCCCCAAGAGACCCAGTACTTC	.	.	TRBV11-3	TRBJ2-5
CASPRRARSNEKLFF	TGTGCCAGCCCCCGTCGAGCCCGGTCTAATGAAAAACTGTTTTTT	.	.	TRBV27	TRBJ1-4
CASSYSRIYEQYF	TGTGCCAGCAGTTACAGCCGGATCTACGAGCAGTACTTC	.	once	TRBV6-5	TRBJ2-7
CASSLYPRGGTDTQYF	TGTGCCAGCAGTTTATACCCCCGAGGAGGCACAGATACGCAGTATTTT	.	once	TRBV27	TRBJ2-3
CASSEGSAGKETQYF	TGTGCCAGCAGCGAGGGGAGCGCAGGAAAAGAGACCCAGTACTTC	.	.	TRBV9	TRBJ2-5
CASSLGFGEAYEQYF	TGTGCCAGCAGCTTAGGGTTTGGGGAAGCCTACGAGCAGTACTTC	.	.	TRBV7-2	TRBJ2-7
CASSFDLGDSPLHF	TGTGCCAGCAGTTTTGATTTGGGGGATTCACCCCTCCACTTT	.	few	TRBV28	TRBJ1-6
CASRQQGALTGELFF	TGTGCCAGCAGACAGCAGGGGGCGCTTACCGGGGAGCTGTTTTTT	TRBD1	.	TRBV6-1	TRBJ2-2
CASSPGTGGYGYTF	TGTGCCAGCAGCCCTGGGACAGGGGGCTATGGCTACACCTTC	TRBD1	.	TRBV7-9	TRBJ1-2
CASSPPGEGRVEKLFF	TGTGCCAGCTCACCACCGGGGGAGGGAAGAGTTGAAAAACTGTTTTTT	.	few	TRBV18	TRBJ1-4
CAWSSIDLYEQYF	TGTGCCTGGAGTAGTATAGACCTCTACGAGCAGTACTTC	.	.	TRBV30	TRBJ2-7
CASSQREGPRSSYGYTF	TGCGCCAGCAGTCAGCGCGAGGGACCAAGGTCGAGCTATGGCTACACCTTC	.	few	TRBV23-1	TRBJ1-2
CSVMGEVYYGYTF	TGCAGCGTTATGGGGGAAGTGTACTATGGCTACACCTTC	.	.	TRBV29-1	TRBJ1-2
CASSQGAVPFF	TGTGCCAGCAGCCAGGGGGCCGTGCCGTTCTTC	TRBD1	.	TRBV6-5	TRBJ2-1
CASSITGSGELFF	TGTGCCAGTAGTATTACCGGGTCGGGGGAGCTGTTTTTT	.	.	TRBV19	TRBJ2-2
CASSLNRDRGPSYEQYF	TGTGCCAGCAGTTTGAACCGGGACAGGGGGCCGTCGTACGAGCAGTACTTC	TRBD1	few	TRBV27	TRBJ2-7
CASSLDRGAGNEKLFF	TGCGCCAGCAGCTTGGATAGGGGCGCGGGTAATGAAAAACTGTTTTTT	.	once	TRBV5-1	TRBJ1-4
CASSVGGVGTDTQYF	TGTGCCAGTAGTGTCGGGGGCGTTGGCACAGATACGCAGTATTTT	.	.	TRBV19	TRBJ2-3
CASSFLEGVVYEQYF	TGTGCCAGCAGCTTCTTAGAGGGGGTGGTTTACGAGCAGTACTTC	.	.	TRBV7-9	TRBJ2-7
CASSTGGDSSYGYTF	TGTGCCAGCAGTACGGGGGGGGACAGCAGCTATGGCTACACCTTC	TRBD1	few	TRBV28	TRBJ1-2
CASSLEPTDTQYF	TGTGCCAGCAGCTTGGAACCCACAGATACGCAGTATTTT	.	.	TRBV5-4	TRBJ2-3
CASSLGRSYEQYF	TGTGCCAGCAGCTTGGGCAGGTCCTACGAGCAGTACTTC	.	.	TRBV5-6	TRBJ2-7
CASSSRGERYNEQFF	TGTGCCAGCAGCTCCCGGGGGGAGCGGTACAATGAGCAGTTCTTC	TRBD2	.	TRBV9	TRBJ2-1